This TCR beta chain was found in a study of CD4 T cells in relation to SARS-CoV-2 and coronaviruses. Study at large: Negative control cultures got HIV-1 Nef peptides or no peptide.

Here immunoSEQ multiplex PCR was the method, and the copy in TCRdb shows in-frame clones only, minus some. The sample contains more than 20,000 clones, under 70% of which appear only once. The unexposed donors gave CD4+ T cells in 2011-2018, prior to COVID-19. The cells were cultured for under 13 days before CD4+ T cells were isolated. Testing used SARS-CoV-2 S/N and four cold-coronavirus spikes on unexposed-donor CD4+ T cells, cells permitting. The CDR3 extends over 17 amino acids. V lost 0 bases and J 2 bases, leaving 14 bases between the germline ends. The V gene's germline CDR1 is KGHSH and CDR2 LQKENI. This clone appeared a few times. Its antigen is still unknown.

The chain uses TRBV18 and TRBJ2-1; possible D gene TRBD2, 7 bases. This receptor was taken from a human donor in good health. Sequencing was done on a sample of CD4+ T cells from PBMCs, cultured in vitro. The CDR3 bases are TGTGCCAGCTCACCACCGGGGGGGCGGGGAGCCTACAATGAGCAGTTCTTC. Translation gives CASSPPGGRGAYNEQFF.